Listed below are T cell receptor beta chains from one sample, sequenced in a study of early T cells in non-severe SARS-CoV-2 infection. TCRdb fed the 5' RACE reads into MiXCR, producing one record per CDR3 protein. Among tens of thousands of distinct CDR3 sequences listed, about 6.4% were seen once. The sequenced sample was whole blood, obtained at baseline. These receptors originate from an adult who was a healthcare worker with PCR-confirmed SARS-CoV-2 infection or an uninfected control (not recorded which). Both conserved end residues are part of each CDR3. Each record gives: CDR3 length, D gene, V gene, J gene, clone size, CDR3 protein, CDR3 DNA. A D gene is named only where the DNA matches it firmly. Clone sizes are given selectively: once, few, many, or a class where the clone is expanded.

>12|.|TRBV20-1|TRBJ2-7|many
CSGYRDNYEQYF
TGCAGTGGATACCGTGACAACTACGAGCAGTACTTC
>14|TRBD1|TRBV20-1|TRBJ2-5|.
CSATSGTGGETQYF
TGCAGTGCTACTTCCGGGACAGGCGGGGAGACCCAGTACTTC
>12|TRBD2|TRBV29-1|TRBJ2-5|many
CSVESLAETQYF
TGCAGCGTTGAATCACTAGCGGAGACCCAGTACTTC
>13|.|TRBV7-9|TRBJ1-2|many
CASRAKTEYGYTF
TGTGCCAGCAGGGCTAAGACAGAGTATGGCTACACCTTC
>12|.|TRBV19|TRBJ1-5|many
CASSLINQPQHF
TGTGCCAGTAGCCTAATCAATCAGCCCCAGCATTTT
>15|.|TRBV5-1|TRBJ2-1|few
CASSLGQPSNVEQFF
TGCGCCAGCAGCTTGGGGCAGCCCTCTAATGTTGAGCAGTTCTTC
>16|.|TRBV3-1|TRBJ1-2|.
CASSQDENSPRYGYTF
TGTGCCAGCAGCCAAGATGAAAACTCCCCCCGGTATGGCTACACCTTC
>14|.|TRBV29-1|TRBJ1-1|few
CSVGGRDMNTEAFF
TGCAGCGTCGGAGGCCGGGACATGAACACTGAAGCTTTCTTT
>13|.|TRBV4-2|TRBJ1-1|few
CASSQDLGALAFF
TGTGCCAGCAGCCAAGATTTGGGGGCCTTAGCTTTCTTT
>14|.|TRBV3-1|TRBJ1-2|many
CASSQDQRPYGYTF
TGTGCCAGCAGCCAAGACCAACGGCCCTATGGCTACACCTTC
>18|TRBD2|TRBV24-1|TRBJ2-2|.
CATSSGILATAGTGELFF
TGTGCCACCAGTTCCGGAATACTAGCGACGGCGGGCACCGGGGAGCTGTTTTTT
>14|.|TRBV5-6|TRBJ1-4|many
CASSFDATNEKLFF
TGTGCCAGCAGCTTCGACGCAACTAATGAAAAACTGTTTTTT
>13|.|TRBV29-1|TRBJ1-1|many
CSVDSQVGTEAFF
TGCAGCGTTGACTCCCAGGTGGGCACTGAAGCTTTCTTT
>15|TRBD2|TRBV20-1|TRBJ2-3|many
CSARPPSGGTDTQYF
TGCAGTGCTAGACCTCCCAGCGGGGGCACAGATACGCAGTATTTT
>14|.|TRBV5-1|TRBJ1-2|.
CASSLVPAGYGYTF
TGCGCCAGCAGCTTGGTCCCGGCGGGCTATGGCTACACCTTC
>14|TRBD2|TRBV20-1|TRBJ2-3|.
CSASIAGGWDTQYF
TGCAGTGCTAGTATAGCGGGGGGATGGGATACGCAGTATTTT
>15|.|TRBV28|TRBJ2-7|few
CASSSYRTAGYEQYF
TGTGCCAGCAGTTCCTATCGGACGGCCGGCTACGAGCAGTACTTC
>11|.|TRBV7-2|TRBJ2-2|.
CASSFFGELFF
TGTGCCAGCAGCTTTTTCGGGGAGCTGTTTTTT
>16|.|TRBV5-1|TRBJ2-5|many
CASTQDGGAGGETQYF
TGCGCCAGCACTCAGGATGGAGGGGCCGGTGGAGAGACCCAGTACTTC
>11|.|TRBV24-1|TRBJ2-7|.
CSLRDSYEQYF
TGTTCTTTGCGGGACTCCTACGAGCAGTACTTC
>12|TRBD1|TRBV20-1|TRBJ2-5|few
CSTPTGSETQYF
TGCAGTACACCGACAGGGTCTGAGACCCAGTACTTC
>15|.|TRBV29-1|TRBJ2-6|many
CSVEESRAGANVLTF
TGCAGCGTTGAAGAATCGAGGGCTGGGGCCAACGTCCTGACTTTC
>17|.|TRBV20-1|TRBJ1-5|few
CSARDVGGGLSNQPQHF
TGCAGTGCTAGAGATGTTGGGGGGGGCTTAAGCAATCAGCCCCAGCATTTT
>14|.|TRBV20-1|TRBJ2-7|many
CSASPGSTSYEQYF
TGCAGTGCTAGTCCCGGGTCCACTTCCTACGAGCAGTACTTC
>16|TRBD1|TRBV12-5|TRBJ2-1|few
CASGLATGGSYNEQFF
TGTGCTAGTGGTTTGGCGACAGGGGGGTCCTACAATGAGCAGTTCTTC
>14|.|TRBV7-2|TRBJ1-1|many
CASSLGRVYTEAFF
TGTGCCAGCAGCTTGGGCAGGGTTTACACTGAAGCTTTCTTT
>14|.|TRBV28|TRBJ2-5|many
CASSLHGDQETQYF
TGTGCCAGCAGTTTACATGGAGATCAAGAGACCCAGTACTTC
>13|TRBD2|TRBV27|TRBJ2-1|few
CASSFYSGGEQFF
TGTGCCAGCAGTTTCTATAGCGGGGGGGAGCAGTTCTTC
>13|.|TRBV7-9|TRBJ2-7|few
CASSFQGPGEQYF
TGTGCCAGCAGCTTTCAGGGACCTGGGGAGCAGTACTTC
>13|.|TRBV30|TRBJ1-5|many
CAWSVRENQPQHF
TGTGCCTGGAGTGTACGGGAGAATCAGCCCCAGCATTTT
>18|TRBD1|TRBV27|TRBJ1-6|medium-sized
CASSSGTGGSSVNSPLHF
TGTGCCAGCAGTTCCGGGACAGGGGGCTCTTCGGTTAATTCACCCCTCCACTTT
>14|.|TRBV5-1|TRBJ2-3|many
CASSSVRGGDTQYF
TGCGCCAGCAGCTCCGTTCGTGGTGGAGATACGCAGTATTTT
>16|TRBD1|TRBV6-5|TRBJ1-1|.
CASSRTGGAFNTEAFF
TGTGCCAGCAGCCGGACAGGGGGCGCATTCAATACTGAAGCTTTCTTT
>12|.|TRBV28|TRBJ1-1|.
CASSFRGTEAFF
TGTGCCAGCAGTTTTCGGGGAACTGAAGCTTTCTTT
>15|TRBD1|TRBV28|TRBJ1-1|many
CASSDETGGRTEAFF
TGTGCCAGCAGCGACGAAACAGGGGGTCGCACTGAAGCTTTCTTT
>14|TRBD2|TRBV7-2|TRBJ2-5|.
CASGTSVTQETRYF
TGTGCCAGCGGCACTAGCGTCACCCAAGAGACCCGGTACTTC
>14|TRBD2|TRBV6-4|TRBJ2-3|many
CASLLADITDTQYF
TGTGCCAGCTTACTAGCGGACATCACAGATACGCAGTATTTT
>12|.|TRBV29-1|TRBJ1-3|.
CSVDGSGNTIYF
TGCAGCGTTGACGGCTCTGGAAACACCATATATTTT
>13|.|TRBV7-2|TRBJ1-6|many
CASSPEPNSPLHF
TGTGCCAGCAGCCCCGAACCGAATTCACCCCTCCACTTT
>16|.|TRBV27|TRBJ2-1|.
CASSSPARGGAGEQFF
TGTGCCAGCAGTTCCCCTGCCAGGGGAGGTGCCGGTGAGCAGTTCTTC
>13|.|TRBV19|TRBJ1-5|many
CASRLQGRQPQHF
TGTGCCAGTAGACTACAGGGACGACAGCCCCAGCATTTT
>13|.|TRBV25-1|TRBJ1-6|few
CASSRQNNSPLHF
TGTGCCAGCAGTCGCCAGAATAATTCACCCCTCCACTTT
>12|.|TRBV20-1|TRBJ2-7|many
CSAPDRRYEQYF
TGCAGTGCTCCGGACAGACGCTACGAGCAGTACTTC
>14|TRBD1|TRBV7-2|TRBJ1-3|many
CASSPDRERNTIYF
TGTGCCAGCAGCCCGGACAGGGAGCGAAACACCATATATTTT
>14|.|TRBV20-1|TRBJ2-3|many
CSAKRGGPIDTQYF
TGCAGTGCTAAAAGGGGGGGGCCCATAGATACGCAGTATTTT